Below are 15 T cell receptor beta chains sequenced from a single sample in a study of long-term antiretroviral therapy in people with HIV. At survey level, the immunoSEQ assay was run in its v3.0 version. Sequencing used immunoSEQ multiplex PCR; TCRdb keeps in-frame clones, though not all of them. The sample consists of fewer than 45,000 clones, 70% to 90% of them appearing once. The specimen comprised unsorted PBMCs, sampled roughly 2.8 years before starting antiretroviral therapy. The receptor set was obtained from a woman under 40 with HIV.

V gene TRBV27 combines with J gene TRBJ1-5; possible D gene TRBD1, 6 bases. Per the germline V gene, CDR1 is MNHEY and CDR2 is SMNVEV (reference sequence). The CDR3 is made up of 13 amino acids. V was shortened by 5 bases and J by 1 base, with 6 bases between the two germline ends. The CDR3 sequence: CASSGQSNQPQHF. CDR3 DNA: TGTGCCAGCAGTGGACAGAGCAATCAGCCCCAGCATTTT.

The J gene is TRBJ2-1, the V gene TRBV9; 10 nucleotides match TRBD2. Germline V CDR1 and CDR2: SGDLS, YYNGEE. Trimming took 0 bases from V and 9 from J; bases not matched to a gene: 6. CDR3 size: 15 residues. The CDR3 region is CASSVEERGGGEQFF. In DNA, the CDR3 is TGTGCCAGCAGCGTAGAGGAGCGGGGGGGCGGTGAGCAGTTCTTC. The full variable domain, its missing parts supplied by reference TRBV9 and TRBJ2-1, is DSGVTQTPKHLITATGQRVTLRCSPRSGDLSVYWYQQSLDQGLQFLIQYYNGEERAKGNILERFSAQQFPDLHSELNLSSLELGDSALYFCASSVEERGGGEQFFGPGTRLTVL.

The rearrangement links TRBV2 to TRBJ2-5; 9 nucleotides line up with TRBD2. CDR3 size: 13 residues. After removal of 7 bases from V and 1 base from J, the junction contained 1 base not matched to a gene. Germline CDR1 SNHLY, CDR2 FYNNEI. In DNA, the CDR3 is TGTGCCAGCAAGGGACTAGCCCAAGAGACCCAGTACTTC. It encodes CASKGLAQETQYF.

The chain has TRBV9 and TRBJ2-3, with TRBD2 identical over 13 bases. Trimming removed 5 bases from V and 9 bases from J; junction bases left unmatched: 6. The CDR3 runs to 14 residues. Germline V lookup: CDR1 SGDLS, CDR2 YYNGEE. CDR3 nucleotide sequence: TGTGCCAGCAGTGGGACTAGCGGGGCCCAAACGCAGTATTTT. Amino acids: CASSGTSGAQTQYF.

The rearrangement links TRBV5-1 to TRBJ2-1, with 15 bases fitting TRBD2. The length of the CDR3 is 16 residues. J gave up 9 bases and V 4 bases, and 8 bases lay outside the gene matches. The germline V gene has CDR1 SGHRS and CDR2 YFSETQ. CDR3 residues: CASSLWTSGGAGEQFF. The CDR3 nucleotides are TGCGCCAGCAGCCTCTGGACTAGCGGGGGGGCCGGTGAGCAGTTCTTC. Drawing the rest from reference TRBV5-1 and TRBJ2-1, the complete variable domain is KAGVTQTPRYLIKTRGQQVTLSCSPISGHRSVSWYQQTPGQGLQFLFEYFSETQRNKGNFPGRFSGRQFSNSRSEMNVSTLELGDSALYLCASSLWTSGGAGEQFFGPGTRLTVL.

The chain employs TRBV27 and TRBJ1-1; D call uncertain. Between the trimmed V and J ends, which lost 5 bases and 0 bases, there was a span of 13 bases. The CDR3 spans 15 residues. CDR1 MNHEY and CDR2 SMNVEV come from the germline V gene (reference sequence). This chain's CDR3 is CASSPRPTLNTEAFF. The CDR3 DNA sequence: TGTGCCAGCAGTCCCCGTCCTACCCTGAACACTGAAGCTTTCTTT.

The CDR3 loop reads CASSTKGGSPLHF. The CDR3 region has the DNA TGTGCCAGCAGCACGAAGGGTGGGTCACCCCTCCACTTT. V usage is TRBV6-5 and J usage is TRBJ1-6, with D unclear. The CDR3 loop spans 13 amino acids. Trimming took off 6 bases at V and 10 bases at J, with 13 bases between the two ends. The V gene's germline CDR1 is MNHEY and CDR2 SVGAGI.

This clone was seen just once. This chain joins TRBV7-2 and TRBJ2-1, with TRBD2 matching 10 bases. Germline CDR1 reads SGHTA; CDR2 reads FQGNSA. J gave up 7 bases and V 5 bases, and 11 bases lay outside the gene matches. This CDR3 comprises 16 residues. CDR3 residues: CASSRRPSGGRNEQFF. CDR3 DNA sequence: TGTGCCAGCAGCCGACGGCCTAGCGGGGGACGGAATGAGCAGTTCTTC.

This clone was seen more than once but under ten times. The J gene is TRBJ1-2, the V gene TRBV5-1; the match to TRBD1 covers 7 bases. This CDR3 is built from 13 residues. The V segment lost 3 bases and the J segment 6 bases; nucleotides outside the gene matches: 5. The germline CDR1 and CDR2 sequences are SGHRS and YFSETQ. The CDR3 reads CASSSGGTDGYTF. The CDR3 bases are TGCGCCAGCAGCTCGGGGGGGACAGATGGCTACACCTTC.

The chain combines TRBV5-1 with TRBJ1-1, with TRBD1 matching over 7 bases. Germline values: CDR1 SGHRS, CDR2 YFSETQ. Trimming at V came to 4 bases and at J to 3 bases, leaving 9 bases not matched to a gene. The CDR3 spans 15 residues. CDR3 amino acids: CASSRRGQRDTEAFF. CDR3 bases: TGCGCCAGCAGCCGCCGGGGACAGAGGGACACTGAAGCTTTCTTT. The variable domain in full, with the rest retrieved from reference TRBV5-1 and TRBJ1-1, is KAGVTQTPRYLIKTRGQQVTLSCSPISGHRSVSWYQQTPGQGLQFLFEYFSETQRNKGNFPGRFSGRQFSNSRSEMNVSTLELGDSALYLCASSRRGQRDTEAFFGQGTRLTVV.

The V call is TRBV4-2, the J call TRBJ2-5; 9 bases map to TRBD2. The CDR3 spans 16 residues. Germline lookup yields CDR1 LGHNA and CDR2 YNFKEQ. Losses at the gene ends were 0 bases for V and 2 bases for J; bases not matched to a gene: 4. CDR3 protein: CASSQEGAGGQETQYF. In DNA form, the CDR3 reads TGTGCCAGCAGCCAAGAAGGGGCGGGGGGGCAAGAGACCCAGTACTTC.

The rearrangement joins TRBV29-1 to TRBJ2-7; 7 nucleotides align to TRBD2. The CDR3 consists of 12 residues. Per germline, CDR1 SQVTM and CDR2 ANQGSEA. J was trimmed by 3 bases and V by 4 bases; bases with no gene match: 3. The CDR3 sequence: CSVGAGSYEQYF. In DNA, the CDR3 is TGCAGCGTTGGAGCGGGGAGCTACGAGCAGTACTTC.

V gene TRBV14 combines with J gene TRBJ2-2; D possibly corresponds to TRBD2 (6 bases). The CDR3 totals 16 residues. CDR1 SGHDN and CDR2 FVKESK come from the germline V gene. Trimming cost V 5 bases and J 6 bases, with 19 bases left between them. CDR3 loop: CASSETGSSRAGELFF. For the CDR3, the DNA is TGTGCCAGCAGCGAAACCGGGAGTTCCAGGGCCGGGGAGCTGTTTTTT.

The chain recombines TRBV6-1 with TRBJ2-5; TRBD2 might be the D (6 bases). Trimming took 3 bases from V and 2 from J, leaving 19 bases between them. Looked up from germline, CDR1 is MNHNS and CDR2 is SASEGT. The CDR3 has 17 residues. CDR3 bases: TGTGCCAGCAGTGATATGGTTGGGGGGATTCTGCAAGAGACCCAGTACTTC. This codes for CASSDMVGGILQETQYF.

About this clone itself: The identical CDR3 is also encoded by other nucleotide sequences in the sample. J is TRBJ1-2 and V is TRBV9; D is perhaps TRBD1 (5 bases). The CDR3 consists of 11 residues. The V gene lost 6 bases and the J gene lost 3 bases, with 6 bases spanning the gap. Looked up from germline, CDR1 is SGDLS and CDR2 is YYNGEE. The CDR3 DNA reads TGTGCCAGCATGGGGGACTATGGCTACACCTTC. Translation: CASMGDYGYTF.